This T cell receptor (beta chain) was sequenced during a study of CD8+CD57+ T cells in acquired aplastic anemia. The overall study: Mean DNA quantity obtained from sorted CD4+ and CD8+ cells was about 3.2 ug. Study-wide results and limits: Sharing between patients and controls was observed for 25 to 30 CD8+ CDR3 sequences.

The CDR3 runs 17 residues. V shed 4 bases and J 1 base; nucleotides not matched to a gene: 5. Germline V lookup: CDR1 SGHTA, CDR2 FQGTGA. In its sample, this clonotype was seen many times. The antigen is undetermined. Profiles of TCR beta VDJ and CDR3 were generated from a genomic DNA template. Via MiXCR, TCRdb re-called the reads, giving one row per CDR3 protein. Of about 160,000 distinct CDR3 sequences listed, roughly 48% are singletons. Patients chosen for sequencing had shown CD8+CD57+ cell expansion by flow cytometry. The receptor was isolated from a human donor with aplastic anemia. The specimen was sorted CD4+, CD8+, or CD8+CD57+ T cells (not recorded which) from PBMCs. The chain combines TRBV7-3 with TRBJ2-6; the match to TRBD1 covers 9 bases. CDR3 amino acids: CASSSGQGLSGANVLTF. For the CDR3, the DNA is TGTGCCAGCAGCTCGGGACAGGGCCTATCTGGGGCCAACGTCCTGACTTTC. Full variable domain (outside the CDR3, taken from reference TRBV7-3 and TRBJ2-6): GAGVSQTPSNKVTEKGKYVELRCDPISGHTALYWYRQSLGQGPEFLIYFQGTGAADDSGLPNDRFFAVRPEGSVSTLKIQRTERGDSAVYLCASSSGQGLSGANVLTFGAGSRLTVL.